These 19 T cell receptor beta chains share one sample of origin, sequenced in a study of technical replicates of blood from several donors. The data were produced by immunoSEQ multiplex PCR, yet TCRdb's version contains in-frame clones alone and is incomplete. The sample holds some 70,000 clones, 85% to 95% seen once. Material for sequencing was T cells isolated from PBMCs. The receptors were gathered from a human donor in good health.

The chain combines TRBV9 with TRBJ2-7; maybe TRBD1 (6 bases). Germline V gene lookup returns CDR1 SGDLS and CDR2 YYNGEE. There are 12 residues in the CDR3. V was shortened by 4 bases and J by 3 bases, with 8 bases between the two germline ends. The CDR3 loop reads CASSPDSYEQYF. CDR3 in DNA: TGTGCCAGCAGCCCGGACAGCTACGAGCAGTACTTC.

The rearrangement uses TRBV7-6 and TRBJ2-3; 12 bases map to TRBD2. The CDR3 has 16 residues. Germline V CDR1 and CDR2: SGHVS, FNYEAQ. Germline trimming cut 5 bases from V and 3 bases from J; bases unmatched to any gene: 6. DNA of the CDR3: TGTGCCAGCAGCCCACGACTAGCGGGAGAGACAGATACGCAGTATTTT. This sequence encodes CASSPRLAGETDTQYF.

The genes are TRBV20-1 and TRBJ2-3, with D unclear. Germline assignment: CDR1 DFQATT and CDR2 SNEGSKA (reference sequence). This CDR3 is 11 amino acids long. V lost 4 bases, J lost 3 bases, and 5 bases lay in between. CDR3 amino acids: CSATGTDTQYF. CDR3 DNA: TGCAGTGCTACCGGGACAGATACGCAGTATTTT.

The CDR3 protein is CASMFPSGTEAFF. The DNA of the CDR3 is TGTGCCAGTATGTTCCCGTCGGGCACTGAAGCTTTCTTT. This sequence joins TRBV19 and TRBJ1-1, with D hard to call. Germline V CDR1 and CDR2: LNHDA, SQIVND (reference sequence). The CDR3 loop spans 13 amino acids. The germline V and J ends were trimmed by 7 bases and 4 bases, with 13 bases remaining between them. Using reference TRBV19 and TRBJ1-1 for the parts outside the CDR3, the full variable domain is DGGITQSPKYLFRKEGQNVTLSCEQNLNHDAMYWYRQDPGQGLRLIYYSQIVNDFQKGDIAEGYSVSREKKESFPLTVTSAQKNPTAFYLCASMFPSGTEAFFGQGTRLTVV.

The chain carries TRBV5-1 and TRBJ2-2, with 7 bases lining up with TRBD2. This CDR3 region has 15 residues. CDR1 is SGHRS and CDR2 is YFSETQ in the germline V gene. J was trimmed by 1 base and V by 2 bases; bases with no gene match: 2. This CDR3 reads CASSFSSGNTGELFF. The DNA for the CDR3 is TGCGCCAGCAGCTTTTCTAGCGGGAACACCGGGGAGCTGTTTTTT.

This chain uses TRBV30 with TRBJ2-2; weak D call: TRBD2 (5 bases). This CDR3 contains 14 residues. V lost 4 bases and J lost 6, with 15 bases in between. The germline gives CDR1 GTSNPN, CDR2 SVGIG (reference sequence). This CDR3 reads CAWNTFTGSGELFF. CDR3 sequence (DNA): TGTGCCTGGAATACATTCACGGGATCCGGGGAGCTGTTTTTT. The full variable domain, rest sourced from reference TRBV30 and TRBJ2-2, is SQTIHQWPATLVQPVGSPLSLECTVEGTSNPNLYWYRQAAGRGLQLLFYSVGIGQISSEVPQNLSASRPQDRQFILSSKKLLLSDSGFYLCAWNTFTGSGELFFGEGSRLTVL.

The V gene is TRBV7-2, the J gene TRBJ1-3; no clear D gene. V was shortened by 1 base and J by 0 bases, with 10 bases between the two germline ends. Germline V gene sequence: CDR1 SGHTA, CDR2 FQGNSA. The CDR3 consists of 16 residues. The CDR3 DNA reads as TGTGCCAGCAGCTTAGACGGAGGGTACTCTGGAAACACCATATATTTT. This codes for CASSLDGGYSGNTIYF.

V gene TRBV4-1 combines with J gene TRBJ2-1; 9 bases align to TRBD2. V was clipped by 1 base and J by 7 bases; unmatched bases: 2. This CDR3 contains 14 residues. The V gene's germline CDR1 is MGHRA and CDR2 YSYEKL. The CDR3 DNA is TGCGCCAGCAGCCAAGTCCTAGCGGGAAATGAGCAGTTCTTC. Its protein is CASSQVLAGNEQFF.

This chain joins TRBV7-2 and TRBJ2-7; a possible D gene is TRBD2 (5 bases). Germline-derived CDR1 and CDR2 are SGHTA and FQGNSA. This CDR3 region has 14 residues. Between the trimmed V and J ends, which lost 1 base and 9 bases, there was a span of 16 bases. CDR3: CASSLETVFSGQYF. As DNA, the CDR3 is TGTGCCAGCAGCTTAGAAACGGTCTTCAGCGGGCAGTACTTC.

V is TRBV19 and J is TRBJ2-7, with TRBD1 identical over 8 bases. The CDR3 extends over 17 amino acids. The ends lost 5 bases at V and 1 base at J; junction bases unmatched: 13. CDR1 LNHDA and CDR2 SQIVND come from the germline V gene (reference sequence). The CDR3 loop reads CASSPFHGQGQSYEQYF. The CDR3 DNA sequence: TGTGCCAGTAGTCCCTTCCATGGACAGGGACAGTCCTACGAGCAGTACTTC.

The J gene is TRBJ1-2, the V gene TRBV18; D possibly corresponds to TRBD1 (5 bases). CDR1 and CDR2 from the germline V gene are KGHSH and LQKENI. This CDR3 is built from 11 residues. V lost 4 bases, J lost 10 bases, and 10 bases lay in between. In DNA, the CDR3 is TGTGCCAGCTCACGTGGGGGGGACTACACCTTC. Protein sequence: CASSRGGDYTF.

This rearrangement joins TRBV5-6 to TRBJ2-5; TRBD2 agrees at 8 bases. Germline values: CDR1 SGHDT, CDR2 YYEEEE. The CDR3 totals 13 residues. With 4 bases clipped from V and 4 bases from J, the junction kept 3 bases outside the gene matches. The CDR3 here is CASSRAGAETQYF. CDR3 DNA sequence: TGTGCCAGCAGCAGAGCGGGAGCAGAGACCCAGTACTTC.

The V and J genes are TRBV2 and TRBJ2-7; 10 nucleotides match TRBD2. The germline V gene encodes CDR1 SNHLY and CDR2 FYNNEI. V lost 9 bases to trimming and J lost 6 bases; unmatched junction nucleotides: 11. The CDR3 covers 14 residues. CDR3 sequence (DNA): TGTGCCAGGGCTCTCCTGGCTAGCGGGAGCGAGCAGTACTTC. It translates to CARALLASGSEQYF.

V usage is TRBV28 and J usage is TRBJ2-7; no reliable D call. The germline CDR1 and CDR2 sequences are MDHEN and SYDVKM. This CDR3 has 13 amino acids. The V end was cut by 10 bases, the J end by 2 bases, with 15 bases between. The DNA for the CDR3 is TGTGCCACCCTCCGATCTGCTACCTACGAGCAGTACTTC. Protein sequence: CATLRSATYEQYF.

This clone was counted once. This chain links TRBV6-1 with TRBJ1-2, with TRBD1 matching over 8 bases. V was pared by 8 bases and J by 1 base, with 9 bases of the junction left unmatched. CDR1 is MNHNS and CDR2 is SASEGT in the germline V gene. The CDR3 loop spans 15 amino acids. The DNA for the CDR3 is TGTGCCAGCGGGACAGGCCCTTCAAATAACTATGGCTACACCTTC. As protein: CASGTGPSNNYGYTF.

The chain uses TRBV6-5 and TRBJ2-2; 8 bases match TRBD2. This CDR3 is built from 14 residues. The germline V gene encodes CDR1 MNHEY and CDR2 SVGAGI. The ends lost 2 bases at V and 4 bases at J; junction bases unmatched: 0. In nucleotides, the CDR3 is TGTGCCAGCAGTTACCTAGCGGGCACCGGGGAGCTGTTTTTT. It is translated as CASSYLAGTGELFF.

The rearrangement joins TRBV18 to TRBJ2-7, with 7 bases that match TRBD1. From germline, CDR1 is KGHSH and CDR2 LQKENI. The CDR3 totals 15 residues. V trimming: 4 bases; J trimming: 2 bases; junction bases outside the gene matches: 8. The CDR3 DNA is TGTGCCAGCTCACGAGTCCGACAGGGAGCCTACGAGCAGTACTTC. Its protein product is CASSRVRQGAYEQYF.

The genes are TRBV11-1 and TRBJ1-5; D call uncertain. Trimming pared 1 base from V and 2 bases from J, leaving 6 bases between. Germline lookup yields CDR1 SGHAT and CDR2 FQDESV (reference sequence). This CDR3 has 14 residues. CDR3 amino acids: CASSLDGGNQPQHF. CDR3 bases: TGTGCCAGCAGCTTAGATGGAGGCAATCAGCCCCAGCATTTT.

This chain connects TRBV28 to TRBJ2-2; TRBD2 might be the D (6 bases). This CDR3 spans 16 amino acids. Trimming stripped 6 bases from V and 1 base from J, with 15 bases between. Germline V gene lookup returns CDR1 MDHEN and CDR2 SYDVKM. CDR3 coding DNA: TGTGCCAGCAGCCTCGGGGGAAACAAGAACACCGGGGAGCTGTTTTTT. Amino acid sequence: CASSLGGNKNTGELFF.